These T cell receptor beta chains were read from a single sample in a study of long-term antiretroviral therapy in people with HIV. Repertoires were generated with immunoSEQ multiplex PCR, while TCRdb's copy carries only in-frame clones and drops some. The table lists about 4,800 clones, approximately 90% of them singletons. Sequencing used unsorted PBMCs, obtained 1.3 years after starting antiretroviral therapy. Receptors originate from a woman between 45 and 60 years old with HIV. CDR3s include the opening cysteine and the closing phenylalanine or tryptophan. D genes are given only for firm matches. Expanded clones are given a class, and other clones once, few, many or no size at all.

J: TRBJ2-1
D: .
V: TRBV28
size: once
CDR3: CASSSQTGGGYNEQFF
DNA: TGTGCCAGCAGTTCCCAAACAGGGGGGGGATACAATGAGCAGTTCTTC

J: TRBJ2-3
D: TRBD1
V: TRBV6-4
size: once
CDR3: CASSPGQGGTDTQYF
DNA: TGTGCCAGCAGTCCGGGACAGGGTGGGACAGATACGCAGTATTTT

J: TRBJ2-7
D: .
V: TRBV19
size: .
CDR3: CASAKTEFLYEQYF
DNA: TGTGCCAGTGCCAAGACCGAGTTTCTCTACGAGCAGTACTTC

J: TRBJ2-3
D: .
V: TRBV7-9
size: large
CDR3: CASSGPTSRSTDTQYF
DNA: TGTGCCAGCAGCGGCCCGACTAGTCGTAGCACAGATACGCAGTATTTT

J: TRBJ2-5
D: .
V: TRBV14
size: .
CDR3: CASSQDAGGGPQETQYF
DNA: TGTGCCAGCAGCCAAGACGCTGGCGGGGGCCCCCAAGAGACCCAGTACTTC

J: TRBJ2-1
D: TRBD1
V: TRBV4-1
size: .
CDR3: CASSQDFARGYYNEQFF
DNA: TGCGCCAGCAGCCAAGATTTCGCCAGGGGGTACTACAATGAGCAGTTCTTC

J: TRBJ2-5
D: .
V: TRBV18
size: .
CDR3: CASSRTGLGGLQETQYF
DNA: TGTGCCAGCTCACGAACAGGGCTGGGCGGGTTACAAGAGACCCAGTACTTC

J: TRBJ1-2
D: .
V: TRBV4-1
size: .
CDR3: CASSQGGAVEGYTF
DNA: TGCGCCAGCAGCCAAGGGGGGGCGGTGGAAGGCTACACCTTC

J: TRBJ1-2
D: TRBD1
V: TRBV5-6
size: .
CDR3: CASSPGQVGYGYTF
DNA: TGTGCCAGCAGCCCGGGACAGGTCGGCTATGGCTACACCTTC

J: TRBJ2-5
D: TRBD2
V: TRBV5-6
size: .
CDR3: CASSFGEGFGETQYF
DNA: TGTGCCAGCAGCTTCGGGGAGGGGTTTGGTGAGACCCAGTACTTC

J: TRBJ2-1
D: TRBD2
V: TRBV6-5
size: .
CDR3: CASSYTSGGANEQFF
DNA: TGTGCCAGCAGTTATACTAGCGGGGGGGCCAATGAGCAGTTCTTC

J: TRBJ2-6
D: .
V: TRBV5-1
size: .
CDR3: CASRPSSGANVLTF
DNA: TGCGCCAGCAGACCGAGCTCTGGGGCCAACGTCCTGACTTTC

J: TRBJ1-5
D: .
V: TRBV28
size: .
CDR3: CASSFPIERINQPQHF
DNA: TGTGCCAGCAGTTTTCCGATTGAACGGATCAATCAGCCCCAGCATTTT

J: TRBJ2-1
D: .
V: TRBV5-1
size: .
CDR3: CASSPTPGREYNEQFF
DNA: TGCGCCAGCAGCCCAACTCCCGGACGGGAATACAATGAGCAGTTCTTC

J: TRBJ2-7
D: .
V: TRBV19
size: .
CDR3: CASRGSSYEQYF
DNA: TGTGCCAGTAGGGGTAGCTCCTACGAGCAGTACTTC

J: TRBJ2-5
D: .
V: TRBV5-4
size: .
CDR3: CASGRWQETQYF
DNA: TGTGCCAGCGGACGGTGGCAAGAGACCCAGTACTTC

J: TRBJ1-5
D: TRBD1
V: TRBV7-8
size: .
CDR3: CASSFTLGQGGNQPQHF
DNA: TGTGCCAGCAGCTTTACCCTTGGACAGGGAGGCAATCAGCCCCAGCATTTT

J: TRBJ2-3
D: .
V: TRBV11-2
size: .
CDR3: CASSLARSGDTQYF
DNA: TGTGCCAGCAGCTTAGCCAGGTCAGGAGATACGCAGTATTTT

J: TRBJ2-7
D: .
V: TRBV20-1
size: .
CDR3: CSARDREQYF
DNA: TGCAGTGCTAGGGACCGAGAGCAGTACTTC

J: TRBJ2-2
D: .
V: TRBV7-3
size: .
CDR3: CASSPQGGLDTGELFF
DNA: TGTGCCAGCAGCCCACAGGGAGGGCTGGACACCGGGGAGCTGTTTTTT

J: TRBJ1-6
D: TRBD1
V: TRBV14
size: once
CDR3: CASSQVTGGNSPLHF
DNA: TGTGCCAGCAGCCAGGTGACAGGGGGGAATTCACCCCTCCACTTT

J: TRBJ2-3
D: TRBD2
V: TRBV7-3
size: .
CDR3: CASSLLAGTSTDTQYF
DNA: TGTGCCAGCAGCTTACTAGCGGGGACTAGCACAGATACGCAGTATTTT

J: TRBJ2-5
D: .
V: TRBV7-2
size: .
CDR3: CASSLADRTQETQYF
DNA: TGTGCCAGCAGCTTAGCCGATAGGACCCAAGAGACCCAGTACTTC

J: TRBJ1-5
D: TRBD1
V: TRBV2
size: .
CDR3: CASTTGGHQPQHF
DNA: TGTGCCAGCACTACAGGGGGCCATCAGCCCCAGCATTTT

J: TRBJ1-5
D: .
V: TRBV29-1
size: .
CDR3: CSVESRGLREPQHF
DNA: TGCAGCGTTGAATCCAGGGGCCTTCGGGAGCCCCAGCATTTT

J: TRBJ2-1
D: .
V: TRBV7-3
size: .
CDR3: CASSWAATYNEQFF
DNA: TGTGCCAGCAGCTGGGCAGCAACCTACAATGAGCAGTTCTTC

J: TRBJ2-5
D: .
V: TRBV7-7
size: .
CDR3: CASSLGGTEETQYF
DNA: TGTGCCAGCAGCTTAGGCGGCACAGAAGAGACCCAGTACTTC

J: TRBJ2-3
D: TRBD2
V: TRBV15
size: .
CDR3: CATSRGLAGADTQYF
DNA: TGTGCCACCAGCAGGGGACTAGCGGGGGCAGATACGCAGTATTTT

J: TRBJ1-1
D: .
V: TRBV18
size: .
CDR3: CASSQGGMKNTEAFF
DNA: TGTGCCAGCTCACAGGGGGGCATGAAGAACACTGAAGCTTTCTTT

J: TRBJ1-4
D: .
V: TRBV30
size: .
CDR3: CAWSVSDSPGEKLFF
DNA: TGTGCCTGGAGTGTTTCGGACTCCCCAGGCGAAAAACTGTTTTTT

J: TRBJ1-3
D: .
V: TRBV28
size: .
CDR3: CASSPPHYQLLGNTIYF
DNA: TGTGCCAGCAGTCCCCCCCATTATCAGCTCCTTGGAAACACCATATATTTT

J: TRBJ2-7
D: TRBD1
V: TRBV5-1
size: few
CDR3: CASSSGTVNYEQYF
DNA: TGCGCCAGCAGCTCCGGGACAGTTAACTACGAGCAGTACTTC

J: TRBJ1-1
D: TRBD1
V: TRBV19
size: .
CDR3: CASTRSGQATEAFF
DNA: TGTGCCAGTACCCGAAGTGGACAGGCCACTGAAGCTTTCTTT

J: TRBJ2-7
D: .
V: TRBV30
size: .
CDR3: CAWSSRQTRAYEQYF
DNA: TGTGCCTGGAGTTCGAGACAGACCCGAGCCTACGAGCAGTACTTC

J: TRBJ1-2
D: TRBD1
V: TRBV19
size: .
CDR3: CASSAGTGIWGYTF
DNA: TGTGCCAGTAGCGCCGGGACAGGGATTTGGGGCTACACCTTC

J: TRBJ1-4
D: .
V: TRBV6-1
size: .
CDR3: CASSENRPLREKLFF
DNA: TGTGCCAGCAGTGAAAACAGACCCCTGAGGGAAAAACTGTTTTTT

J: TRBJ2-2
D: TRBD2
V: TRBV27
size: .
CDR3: CASSSLAGTGELFF
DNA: TGTGCCAGCAGTAGCCTAGCGGGCACCGGGGAGCTGTTTTTT

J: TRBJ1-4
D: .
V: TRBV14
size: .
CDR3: CASSQLGGAVVDEKLFF
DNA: TGTGCCAGCAGCCAATTGGGGGGCGCAGTAGTAGATGAAAAACTGTTTTTT

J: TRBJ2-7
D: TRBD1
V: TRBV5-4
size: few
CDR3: CASSYNRGRFAEQYF
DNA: TGTGCCAGCAGCTATAACAGGGGGCGATTCGCCGAGCAGTACTTC

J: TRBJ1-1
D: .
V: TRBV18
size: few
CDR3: CASSRTTGNTEAFF
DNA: TGTGCCAGCTCACGTACTACCGGGAACACTGAAGCTTTCTTT

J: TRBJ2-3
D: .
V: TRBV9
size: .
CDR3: CASSIGGASSTDTQYF
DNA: TGTGCCAGCAGCATTGGCGGGGCATCTAGCACAGATACGCAGTATTTT

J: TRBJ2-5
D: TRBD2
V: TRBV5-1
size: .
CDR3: CASSSGTSGKETQYF
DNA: TGCGCCAGCAGCTCCGGGACTAGCGGGAAAGAGACCCAGTACTTC

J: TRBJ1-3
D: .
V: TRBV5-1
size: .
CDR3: CASSLGSGQGNTIYF
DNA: TGCGCCAGCAGCTTGGGATCGGGGCAGGGAAACACCATATATTTT

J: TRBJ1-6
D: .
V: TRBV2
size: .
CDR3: CASRFSNSPLHF
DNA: TGTGCCAGCAGATTTAGTAATTCACCCCTCCACTTT

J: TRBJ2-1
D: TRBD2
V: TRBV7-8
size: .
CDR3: CASSLASSGGDNEQFF
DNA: TGTGCCAGCAGCTTAGCAAGTAGCGGGGGGGACAATGAGCAGTTCTTC

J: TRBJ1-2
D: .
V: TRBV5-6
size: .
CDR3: CASGPGPSYGYTF
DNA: TGTGCCAGCGGACCGGGACCCAGCTATGGCTACACCTTC

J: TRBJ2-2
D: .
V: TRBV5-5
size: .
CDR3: CASSPPNTGELFF
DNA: TGTGCCAGCAGCCCCCCCAACACCGGGGAGCTGTTTTTT

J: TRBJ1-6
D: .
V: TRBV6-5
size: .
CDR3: CASSYSGQYNSPLHF
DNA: TGTGCCAGCAGTTACTCTGGCCAGTATAATTCACCCCTCCACTTT

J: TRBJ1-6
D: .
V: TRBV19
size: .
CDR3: CASSIRKSSYNSPLHF
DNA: TGTGCCAGTAGTATTCGAAAGAGCTCCTATAATTCACCCCTCCACTTT

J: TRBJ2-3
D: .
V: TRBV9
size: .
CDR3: CASSVRSRGSTDTQYF
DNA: TGTGCCAGCAGCGTCCGTTCCCGCGGCAGCACAGATACGCAGTATTTT

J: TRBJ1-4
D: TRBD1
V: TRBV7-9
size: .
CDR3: CASSQGGQEELFF
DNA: TGTGCCAGCAGCCAGGGGGGGCAGGAGGAACTGTTTTTT

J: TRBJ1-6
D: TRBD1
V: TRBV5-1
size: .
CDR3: CASSTRQGRIGSPLHF
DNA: TGCGCCAGCAGCACCCGACAGGGGAGAATAGGATCACCCCTCCACTTT

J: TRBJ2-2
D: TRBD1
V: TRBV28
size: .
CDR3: CASSLGTGGRGGTGELFF
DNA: TGTGCCAGCAGTTTAGGGACAGGGGGCCGAGGTGGGACCGGGGAGCTGTTTTTT

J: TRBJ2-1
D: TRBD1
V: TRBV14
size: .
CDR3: CASSLAGTGGEQFF
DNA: TGTGCCAGCAGTCTTGCCGGGACAGGGGGTGAGCAGTTCTTC